This T cell receptor beta chain was obtained from a study of blood T cell repertoires in COVID-19. Across the study: Acute and convalescent COVID-19 specimens originated in the United States, Italy and Spain. Sample material is recorded as cDNA or gDNA derived from T cells, B-cell-depleted T cells, or PBMCs.

Original methodology: Amplification from reference gene primers served as the basis for estimated nucleated cell counts. TCRdb keeps only in-frame clones here, not all; method: immunoSEQ multiplex PCR. That table supplies the V and J calls and clone size; D and trimming were determined from the DNA. The sample has 210,000 or so clones, 70% to 90% seen once. Germline V lookup: CDR1 SGHTA, CDR2 FQGNSA. This CDR3 has 14 residues. The V end was cut by 5 bases, the J end by 9 bases, with 17 bases between. Ages ranged from about 18 to 100 years, with residence in about 23 US areas. The chain uses TRBV7-2 and TRBJ1-5, with a weak D call TRBD1 (6 bases). The receptor comes from a young man who had recovered from COVID-19. The specimen sequenced was PBMCs or T cells enriched from blood (not recorded which). Here the CDR3 DNA reads TGTGCCAGCAGCCCAGGGGACGGCGGGAGGCCCCAGCATTTT. Its protein is CASSPGDGGRPQHF.